Listed here are 27 T cell receptor beta chains from one sample, sequenced in a study of early T cells in non-severe SARS-CoV-2 infection. One entry per CDR3 protein results from TCRdb running MiXCR on the 5' RACE reads. This table holds approximately 9,100 distinct CDR3 sequences, about 4.8% found once. Material for sequencing was whole blood. Receptor source: an adult who was a healthcare worker with PCR-confirmed SARS-CoV-2 infection or an uninfected control (not recorded which).

This clonotype is labeled as medium-sized. The J gene is TRBJ2-7, the V gene TRBV11-2, with D perhaps matching TRBD1 or TRBD2 (5 bases each). Germline V gene data show CDR1 as SGHAT and CDR2 as FQNNGV. The germline V and J ends were trimmed by 5 bases and 5 bases, with 28 bases remaining between them. This CDR3 comprises 18 residues. CDR3 loop: CASSHGGLKRRGVDEQYV. CDR3 in DNA: TGTGCCAGCAGCCACGGTGGGCTGAAAAGGAGAGGGGTCGACGAGCAGTACGTC.

This clonotype was counted ten times or more. The chain couples TRBV29-1 to TRBJ1-3; D possibly corresponds to TRBD1 (5 bases). The CDR3 is made up of 13 amino acids. V was cut by 3 bases and J by 3 bases, with 9 bases left in between. The germline CDR1 and CDR2 sequences are SQVTM and ANQGSEA. CDR3 residues: CSVDRDGGNTIYF. In DNA form, the CDR3 reads TGCAGCGTTGACAGGGACGGTGGAAACACCATATATTTT.

This clonotype is termed medium-sized (0.01 to 0.1%). This sequence joins TRBV2 and TRBJ2-7; D gene uncertain. Germline values: CDR1 SNHLY, CDR2 FYNNEI. The CDR3 is made up of 15 amino acids. Trimming stripped 0 bases from V and 0 bases from J, with 9 bases between. The CDR3 protein is CASSEAIRSSYEQYF. CDR3 nucleotides: TGTGCCAGCAGTGAAGCGATAAGGAGCTCCTACGAGCAGTACTTC.

This clonotype was seen at least ten times. The CDR3 DNA follows: TGCAGTGCTAATCTAGGGGTATACGAGCAGTACTTC. Encoded protein: CSANLGVYEQYF. This chain links TRBV20-1 with TRBJ2-7; a possible D gene is TRBD1 (5 bases). Trimming left V 4 bases short and J 4 bases short, with 11 bases between. From germline, CDR1 is DFQATT and CDR2 SNEGSKA (reference sequence). The CDR3 has 12 residues.

This clonotype is medium-sized by share. This rearrangement joins TRBV11-2 to TRBJ2-1; D call uncertain. The CDR3 totals 15 residues. The V and J ends lost 1 base and 5 bases respectively, with 12 bases between them. CDR1 is SGHAT, CDR2 FQNNGV, per germline. CDR3 sequence reads: CASSLGAALDNEQFF. The CDR3 nucleotides read TGTGCCAGCAGCTTAGGGGCAGCATTGGACAATGAGCAGTTCTTC.

By proportion, this clonotype is medium-sized. DNA of the CDR3: TGTGCCAGCAGCCCCGGGACTACGAACACCGGGGAGCTGTTTTTT. Its protein product is CASSPGTTNTGELFF. The chain combines TRBV7-9 with TRBJ2-2; 7 bases are shared with TRBD2. The CDR3 is made up of 15 amino acids. The V segment lost 5 bases and the J segment 0 bases; nucleotides outside the gene matches: 3. Germline CDR1 and CDR2: SEHNR and FQNEAQ (reference sequence).

In its sample, this clonotype is medium-sized (0.01 to 0.1%). The chain employs TRBV29-1 and TRBJ1-1; D not resolved. The CDR3 has 13 amino acids. From germline, CDR1 is SQVTM and CDR2 ANQGSEA. V dropped 4 bases and J dropped 0 bases, with 9 bases sitting between them. For the CDR3, the DNA is TGCAGCGTTGTTCACAGCATGAACACTGAAGCTTTCTTT. Protein sequence: CSVVHSMNTEAFF.

This clonotype has just a few counts. V usage is TRBV5-1 and J usage is TRBJ1-1; tentatively, D is TRBD1 (5 bases). V was cut by 3 bases and J by 3 bases, with 15 bases left in between. There are 15 residues in the CDR3. Germline V lookup: CDR1 SGHRS, CDR2 YFSETQ. The DNA of the CDR3 is TGCGCCAGCAGCTCGGCAGGGCTAGGGTACACTGAAGCTTTCTTT. Residues: CASSSAGLGYTEAFF.

This clonotype has a count of ten or more. The chain links TRBV11-2 to TRBJ2-1; 11 bases align to TRBD1. The CDR3 runs 16 residues. The germline CDR1 and CDR2 sequences are SGHAT and FQNNGV. Germline trimming cut 4 bases from V and 6 bases from J; bases unmatched to any gene: 8. The chain's CDR3 is CASSSDRDRGGNEQFF. In DNA form, the CDR3 reads TGTGCCAGCAGCTCGGACCGGGACAGGGGGGGCAATGAGCAGTTCTTC.

This clonotype has more than one count but fewer than ten. V and J are TRBV2 and TRBJ2-7, with D unresolved. Germline loops: CDR1 SNHLY, CDR2 FYNNEI. CDR3 length: 13 residues. The ends were cut back, 3 bases at V and 7 bases at J, with 13 bases in the middle. Here the CDR3 reads CASSDLAYREQYV. The CDR3 DNA follows: TGTGCCAGCAGTGATCTTGCGTACCGGGAGCAGTACGTC.

This clonotype is deemed medium-sized. The V call is TRBV7-6, the J call TRBJ2-3, with 13 nucleotides matching TRBD2. J lost 4 bases, V lost 5 bases, and 6 bases had no gene match. The CDR3 covers 16 residues. Germline V gene data show CDR1 as SGHVS and CDR2 as FNYEAQ. The CDR3 sequence is CASSELAGGPSDTQYF. CDR3 DNA: TGTGCCAGCAGCGAACTAGCGGGAGGGCCCTCAGATACGCAGTATTTT.

Ten or more counts support this clonotype. The chain has TRBV12-3 or TRBV12-4 and TRBJ1-1; D not resolved. The V end was cut by 6 bases, the J end by 2 bases, with 13 bases between. The CDR3 spans 14 residues. This CDR3 reads CASSTGLGNTEAFF. In DNA, the CDR3 is TGTGCCAGCAGCACGGGCCTAGGAAACACTGAAGCTTTCTTT.

This clonotype was counted ten times or more. One base away lies a much larger clone, so this may be a sequencing read error. The chain recombines TRBV5-6 with TRBJ1-2; TRBD1 matches at 8 bases. CDR1 and CDR2 (germline): SGHDT, YYEEEE. V lost 5 bases to trimming and J lost 1 base; unmatched junction nucleotides: 7. This CDR3 has 15 amino acids. The CDR3 loop is CASREQGELNYGYTF. Written as DNA, the CDR3 is TGTGCCAGCAGGGAACAGGGGGAACTTAACTATGGCTACACCTTC. Drawing the rest from reference TRBV5-6 and TRBJ1-2, the complete variable domain is DAGVTQSPTHLIKTRGQQVTLRCSPKSGHDTVSWYQQALGQGPQFIFQYYEEEERQRGNFPDRFSGHQFPNYSSELNVNALLLGDSALYLCASREQGELNYGYTFGSGTRLTVV.

This clonotype was seen at least ten times. V and J are TRBV6-2 or TRBV6-3 and TRBJ2-5, with 9 bases lining up with TRBD2. The CDR3 totals 15 residues. The germline gives CDR1 MNHEY, CDR2 SVGEGT. V shed 3 bases and J 4 bases; nucleotides not matched to a gene: 6. The CDR3 coding sequence is TGTGCCAGCAGTTATGCGGGAGGGCCGGGAGAGACCCAGTACTTC. It codes for CASSYAGGPGETQYF.

This clonotype occurred many times. This sequence joins TRBV20-1 and TRBJ2-5; TRBD2 aligns across 14 bases. Looked up from germline, CDR1 is DFQATT and CDR2 is SNEGSKA (reference sequence). The CDR3 consists of 16 residues. With V trimmed by 6 bases and J by 5 bases, 11 bases remained unmatched. CDR3 loop: CSAGHGTSGGRETQYF. The CDR3 coding sequence is TGCAGTGCGGGGCACGGGACTAGCGGGGGACGGGAGACCCAGTACTTC.

In its sample, this clonotype ranks as medium-sized (0.01 to 0.1%). The chain combines TRBV6-2 or TRBV6-3 with TRBJ2-1, with D tentatively TRBD2 (5 bases). CDR1 and CDR2 (germline): MNHEY, SVGEGT. With 2 bases removed from V and 4 bases from J, the gap between germline ends came to 9 bases. The CDR3 length is 14 residues. The CDR3 nucleotides read TGTGCCAGCAGTTACGGAGGCGGGTACAATGAGCAGTTCTTC. Translated: CASSYGGGYNEQFF.

By share, this clonotype ranks as medium-sized. This chain connects TRBV5-1 to TRBJ1-1, with D hard to call. The CDR3 runs 14 residues. V was clipped by 6 bases and J by 0 bases, with 12 bases between them. The germline CDR1 and CDR2 sequences are SGHRS and YFSETQ. The CDR3 sequence: CASNRAALNTEAFF. CDR3 nucleotides: TGCGCCAGCAACCGGGCAGCTTTGAACACTGAAGCTTTCTTT.

This clonotype is categorized as medium-sized. The chain uses TRBV29-1 and TRBJ1-2; TRBD1 matches at 8 bases. The V gene's germline CDR1 is SQVTM and CDR2 ANQGSEA. Trimming took 0 bases from V and 6 from J; bases not matched to a gene: 12. This CDR3 has 16 residues. The CDR3 protein is CSVEDLVAGGGDGYTF. Written as DNA, the CDR3 is TGCAGCGTTGAAGATCTTGTGGCAGGGGGCGGTGATGGCTACACCTTC.

This clonotype is medium-sized. The rearrangement uses TRBV6-6 and TRBJ1-1; D is ambiguous. Germline CDR1 reads MNHNY; CDR2 reads SVGAGI (reference sequence). V was trimmed by 9 bases and J by 3 bases, leaving 17 bases between them. The CDR3 has 14 residues. For the CDR3, the DNA is TGTGCCAGTTTCTCGCTTGGCGCGGACACTGAAGCTTTCTTT. This translates into CASFSLGADTEAFF.

By share, this clonotype ranks as medium-sized. This rearrangement joins TRBV19 to TRBJ2-7; no clear D. Germline CDR1 reads LNHDA; CDR2 reads SQIVND (reference sequence). Between the trimmed V and J ends, which lost 8 bases and 9 bases, there was a span of 17 bases. This CDR3 comprises 12 residues. The CDR3 DNA reads TGTGCCAGTCTACCCGATGAGTTTGGGCAGTACGTC. This translates into CASLPDEFGQYV.

This clonotype was recorded at least ten times. Germline is not matched at one junction end, which may reflect a read error. The chain employs TRBV24-1 and TRBJ2-5; D is perhaps TRBD1 (6 bases). Germline-derived CDR1 and CDR2 are KGHDR and SFDVKD. This CDR3 spans 13 amino acids. DNA of the CDR3: TGTGCCACCAGTGATCCAGGGGTGGAGACCCAGCACTTC. It codes for CATSDPGVETQHF.

By frequency in the sample, this clonotype is medium-sized. This CDR3 is CASSSPRGGGNTIYF. The DNA for the CDR3 is TGTGCCAGCAGCTCCCCCCGAGGTGGTGGAAACACCATATATTTT. The rearrangement links TRBV7-8 to TRBJ1-3; the D is unclear. The V and J ends lost 4 bases and 3 bases respectively, with 13 bases between them. CDR1 SGHVS and CDR2 FQNEAQ come from the germline V gene. This CDR3 is 15 amino acids long.

This clonotype counts as medium-sized. The genes are TRBV5-1 and TRBJ2-2; 8 nucleotides match TRBD1. V lost 6 bases and J lost 1; bases outside the gene matches: 8. The germline gives CDR1 SGHRS, CDR2 YFSETQ. The length of the CDR3 is 16 residues. The CDR3 DNA is TGCGCCAGCACCGACTCCGGACAGGGGAACACCGGGGAGCTGTTTTTT. This gives the protein CASTDSGQGNTGELFF.

This clonotype qualifies as medium-sized. The rearrangement links TRBV11-3 to TRBJ2-5; 9 bases line up with TRBD2. V was clipped by 2 bases and J by 6 bases; unmatched bases: 13. This CDR3 is built from 17 residues. Germline V gene lookup returns CDR1 SGHNT and CDR2 YENEEA. CDR3 region: CASSLRIAGGNGKTQYF. DNA for the CDR3: TGTGCCAGCAGCTTAAGGATCGCGGGAGGGAACGGGAAGACCCAGTACTTC.

The chain recombines TRBV5-1 with TRBJ2-7; D might be TRBD1 (5 bases). The CDR3 runs to 11 residues. V was cut by 4 bases and J by 5 bases, with 7 bases left in between. From germline, CDR1 is SGHRS and CDR2 YFSETQ. The CDR3 reads CASSLDNEQYF. The CDR3, as DNA: TGCGCCAGCAGCCTGGACAACGAGCAGTACTTC.

This clonotype was counted many times. The chain combines TRBV18 with TRBJ2-1; 9 nucleotides match TRBD2. The CDR3 spans 17 residues. CDR1 and CDR2 from the germline V gene are KGHSH and LQKENI. V shed 3 bases and J 4 bases; nucleotides not matched to a gene: 10. The DNA for the CDR3 is TGTGCCAGCTCACCCACGATTCGACTAGCGGAGTACAATGAGCAGTTCTTC. This encodes CASSPTIRLAEYNEQFF.

This clonotype was seen ten or more times. V and J are TRBV5-4 and TRBJ2-7; 10 bases align to TRBD2. Germline V gene sequence: CDR1 SGHNT, CDR2 YYREEE (reference sequence). Unmatched junction bases numbered 10, after V lost 4 bases and J lost 6 bases. The CDR3 extends over 15 amino acids. As DNA, the CDR3 is TGTGCCAGCAGCGCGCCGGGACTAGCGTCAAGCGAGCAGTACTTC. It is translated as CASSAPGLASSEQYF.